The 16 T cell receptor beta chains below come from one sample, sequenced in a study of control samples from healthy donors and cancer patients. The protocol was immunoSEQ multiplex PCR, while the TCRdb copy is restricted to in-frame clones and leaves out a portion. The sample records fewer than 120,000 clones, approximately 90% being singletons. What was sequenced was PBMCs. These receptors were collected from a woman aged 60-75 years with lung cancer.

The chain employs TRBV6-5 and TRBJ1-5; tentatively, D is TRBD1 (5 bases). V lost 6 bases and J 5 bases, leaving 14 bases between the germline ends. Germline V lookup: CDR1 MNHEY, CDR2 SVGAGI. The CDR3 sequence is 14 residues long. CDR3 bases: TGTGCCAGCAGCCCCGGGACCTTCTATCAGCCCCAGCATTTT. Protein: CASSPGTFYQPQHF.

The V and J genes are TRBV11-3 and TRBJ2-7; 9 nucleotides agree with TRBD1. V lost 5 bases, J lost 6 bases, and 11 bases stayed unmatched. The CDR3 is made up of 15 amino acids. Germline V gives CDR1 SGHNT, CDR2 YENEEA. This chain's CDR3 is CASSPPTGGWGEQYF. CDR3 DNA: TGTGCCAGCAGCCCTCCTACAGGGGGCTGGGGCGAGCAGTACTTC.

V usage is TRBV4-3 and J usage is TRBJ1-6; D is unresolved. Germline CDR1 and CDR2: LGHNA and YSLEER. Deletions cut 4 bases from V and 6 bases from J, with 10 bases between. The CDR3 consists of 14 residues. The CDR3 region has the DNA TGCGCCAGCAGCCGCCTAGGAGCTAATTCACCCCTCCACTTT. It is translated as CASSRLGANSPLHF.

This chain joins TRBV20-1 and TRBJ2-3, with D unresolved. Looked up from germline, CDR1 is DFQATT and CDR2 is SNEGSKA (reference sequence). The CDR3 sequence is 11 residues long. The V and J ends lost 4 bases and 5 bases respectively, with 7 bases between them. The CDR3 coding sequence is TGCAGTGCTATTAGAATAGATACGCAGTATTTT. The encoded protein is CSAIRIDTQYF.

The chain links TRBV25-1 to TRBJ2-6, with D tentatively TRBD2 (6 bases). Trimming shortened V by 4 bases and J by 4 bases, and 11 bases separated the two germline ends. The germline V gene has CDR1 MGHDK and CDR2 SYGVNS. The CDR3 sequence is 15 residues long. The CDR3: CASSGSGSGANVLTF. The CDR3 region has the DNA TGTGCCAGCAGTGGGAGCGGGTCCGGGGCCAACGTCCTGACTTTC. Drawing the rest from reference TRBV25-1 and TRBJ2-6, the complete variable domain is EADIYQTPRYLVIGTGKKITLECSQTMGHDKMYWYQQDPGMELHLIHYSYGVNSTEKGDLSSESTVSRIRTEHFPLTLESARPSHTSQYLCASSGSGSGANVLTFGAGSRLTVL.

The chain has TRBV15 and TRBJ2-2, with unresolved D. Trimming left V 0 bases short and J 2 bases short, with 7 bases between. Germline V CDR1 and CDR2: LNHNV, YYDKDF (reference sequence). CDR3 length equals 15 residues. DNA of the CDR3: TGTGCCACCAGCAGAGACCTTGGCAACACCGGGGAGCTGTTTTTT. It yields the protein CATSRDLGNTGELFF.

This clone was seen just once. The rearrangement uses TRBV7-3 and TRBJ1-2; D not certain. Trimming removed 1 base at V and 7 bases at J, with 10 bases between. The CDR3 contains 13 residues. Germline V gene sequence: CDR1 SGHTA, CDR2 FQGTGA. This chain's CDR3 is CASSLNEGSGYTF. The CDR3 nucleotides are TGTGCCAGCAGCTTAAATGAGGGATCTGGCTACACCTTC.

Only a few counts were recorded for this clone. This chain uses TRBV6-6 with TRBJ2-7; D call uncertain. Germline V lookup: CDR1 MNHNY, CDR2 SVGAGI (reference sequence). The CDR3 is 13 residues long. Trimming took 7 bases from V and 2 from J, leaving 12 bases between them. The CDR3 loop reads CASKGYRPYEQYF. The CDR3 bases are TGTGCCAGCAAGGGATACAGACCCTACGAGCAGTACTTC.

This clone was seen once. The chain carries TRBV2 and TRBJ1-2, with 7 bases that match TRBD1. CDR3 length: 15 amino acids. Germline loops: CDR1 SNHLY, CDR2 FYNNEI. The V segment lost 5 bases and the J segment 5 bases; nucleotides outside the gene matches: 11. The DNA of the CDR3 is TGTGCCAGCAGTTACACCCCGGGACAGTCATATGGCTACACCTTC. Amino acid sequence: CASSYTPGQSYGYTF.

Details on this clone: The same CDR3 arises from other DNA sequences in this sample as well. This rearrangement joins TRBV6-4 to TRBJ1-1; D is perhaps TRBD1 (6 bases). The V end was cut by 0 bases, the J end by 5 bases, with 10 bases between. The germline gives CDR1 MRHNA, CDR2 SNTAGT. The CDR3 consists of 14 residues. The CDR3 sequence: CASSDSSRGTEAFF. CDR3 sequence (DNA): TGTGCCAGCAGTGACTCGAGCAGGGGTACTGAAGCTTTCTTT.

This clone was observed a single time. The chain links TRBV27 to TRBJ2-1; D call uncertain. The CDR3 runs 12 residues. Trimming cost V 6 bases and J 12 bases, with 15 bases left between them. Per germline, CDR1 MNHEY and CDR2 SMNVEV (reference sequence). CDR3 in DNA: TGTGCCAGCAGGCCTATTGGTCCGGTGCAGTTCTTC. It specifies CASRPIGPVQFF.

This clone was recorded once. The chain combines TRBV5-1 with TRBJ2-3; tentatively, D is TRBD2 (5 bases). This CDR3 is 13 amino acids long. V lost 7 bases and J 4 bases, leaving 13 bases between the germline ends. Germline CDR1 SGHRS, CDR2 YFSETQ. CDR3 DNA: TGCGCCAGCTGCCGGGGTGGCGCAGATACGCAGTATTTT. The encoded protein is CASCRGGADTQYF.

The V gene is TRBV6-5, the J gene TRBJ1-3, with D uncertain. With 0 bases removed from V and 0 bases from J, the gap between germline ends came to 9 bases. The germline V gene has CDR1 MNHEY and CDR2 SVGAGI. There are 16 residues in the CDR3. CDR3 in amino acids: CASSYSAGHSGNTIYF. The CDR3 DNA reads as TGTGCCAGCAGTTACTCAGCAGGCCACTCTGGAAACACCATATATTTT.

This clone was recorded a few times. V is TRBV5-4 and J is TRBJ2-3, with 8 nucleotides matching TRBD2. CDR3 length equals 16 residues. CDR1 SGHNT and CDR2 YYREEE come from the germline V gene (reference sequence). V shed 4 bases and J 4 bases; nucleotides not matched to a gene: 11. The CDR3 loop is CASSHRGLAGADTQYF. In nucleotides, the CDR3 is TGTGCCAGCAGCCACCGGGGGCTAGCGGGTGCAGATACGCAGTATTTT. Combining the CDR3 with reference TRBV5-4 and TRBJ2-3 gives the whole variable domain ETGVTQSPTHLIKTRGQQVTLRCSSQSGHNTVSWYQQALGQGPQFIFQYYREEENGRGNFPPRFSGLQFPNYSSELNVNALELDDSALYLCASSHRGLAGADTQYFGPGTRLTVL.

A few counts support this clone. The DNA for the CDR3 is TGTGCCAGCAGTTACCAGAATGTGAACACTGAAGCTTTCTTT. It is translated as CASSYQNVNTEAFF. V and J are TRBV6-5 and TRBJ1-1; D remains unclear. Trimming shortened V by 2 bases and J by 0 bases, and 7 bases separated the two germline ends. Germline-derived CDR1 and CDR2 are MNHEY and SVGAGI. The CDR3 has 14 residues.

This clone was counted a single time. This CDR3 is CASSLGDPGYTF. The CDR3 DNA is TGTGCCAGCAGTTTAGGGGATCCGGGCTACACCTTC. This sequence joins TRBV28 and TRBJ1-2; D gene uncertain. Deletions cut 2 bases from V and 8 bases from J, with 9 bases between. The germline V gene encodes CDR1 MDHEN and CDR2 SYDVKM. The CDR3 consists of 12 residues.